This T cell receptor (beta chain) was recorded in a study of shared clonotypes between healthy human individuals. Losses at the gene ends were 4 bases for V and 0 bases for J; bases not matched to a gene: 8. The CDR3 loop spans 17 amino acids. From germline, CDR1 is MGHRA and CDR2 YSYEKL. Details on this clone: Its antigen is undetermined.

Execution of the assay was at deep level. Using roughly 180 ng DNA, 30,000 or so T cell genomes, the sorted-subset replicate PCRs were run. Authors' methods: Filtering was not the same, since immunoSEQ gave junction-only sequences without quality scores. The assay was immunoSEQ multiplex PCR, and TCRdb's table has in-frame clones only and misses some. From that table come the V and J calls and clone size; the DNA was used to work out D and trimming. The data contain a few million clones, approximately 96% of them singletons. Regarding the study as a whole: Genetic and exposure-history diversity was limited by the small donor number.

The J gene is TRBJ2-3, the V gene TRBV4-1; 9 bases map to TRBD2. The sequenced material came from naive CD4+ T cells sorted from blood. Subset here: CD45RA+ positively selected. The TCR comes from a man aged 18 to 30 in good health. The CDR3 here is CASSPFPSGASTDTQYF. In DNA form, the CDR3 reads TGCGCCAGCAGCCCATTTCCTAGCGGGGCTAGCACAGATACGCAGTATTTT.